The clone carrying this TCR beta chain was seen only once. J was trimmed by 6 bases and V by 1 base; bases with no gene match: 4. CDR3 size: 13 residues. Germline CDR1 and CDR2: SGDLS and YYNGEE. Only in-frame clones appear in the TCRdb table, and some are missing; sequencing was by immunoSEQ multiplex PCR. The table shows about 20,000 clones, with about 65% occurring only once. The data originate from a study of OX40 agonist ivuxolimab in advanced cancers. Study overall: People who had prior anti-PD-1, anti-PD-L1 or anti-CTLA-4 therapy could take part, and under 45% had some.

This material consisted of CD4+ or CD8+ T cells sorted from blood, taken in a trial of the OX40 agonist ivuxolimab. The rearrangement joins TRBV9 to TRBJ2-7, with 7 bases fitting TRBD2. This receptor was taken from an adult with an advanced solid tumor such as melanoma, head and neck, liver or kidney cancer. CDR3 loop: CASSVMREGEQYF. CDR3 sequence (DNA): TGTGCCAGCAGCGTAATGAGGGAGGGCGAGCAGTACTTC.